This T cell receptor beta chain was identified during a study of T cell repertoires in cytomegalovirus infection. At the level of the study: Both a matching HLA type and CMV infection were indicated by public TCR beta signatures. Findings and caveats of the study: People with CMV and the relevant HLA were identified by cumulative public TCR beta family frequency. HLA-C-restricted CMV-specific TCR beta clonotypes were dominant in the ex vivo response.

A single record per CDR3 protein comes from TCRdb applying MiXCR to the reads. The sample shows around 100,000 distinct CDR3 sequences, 20% to 25% of them seen only once. Of note for this clonotype: The antigen remains unidentified.

This receptor was taken from a human donor in good health (CMV status not recorded). Some clones in this sample may be carry-over from other donors' samples. Sequencing was done on a sample of CD8+ T cells from PBMCs.

This chain's CDR3 is CSAPRGVTDRYGYTF. CDR3 DNA sequence: TGCAGTGCCCCGAGGGGGGTAACTGATCGCTATGGCTACACCTTC. The chain has TRBV20-1 and TRBJ1-2; D perhaps matches TRBD1 (6 bases). Trimming left V 6 bases short and J 4 bases short, with 21 bases between. Germline CDR1 DFQATT, CDR2 SNEGSKA (reference sequence). This CDR3 spans 15 amino acids.